The rows below give T cell receptor beta chains drawn from one sample of a study of T cell responses to AZD1222 COVID-19 vaccine. The repertoire was sequenced with immunoSEQ multiplex PCR; TCRdb's copy has only in-frame clones and lacks some. The repertoire holds some 150,000 clones, roughly 90% seen once, with approximately 3.5% in the top ten. Sample: peripheral blood, taken 28 days after the second AZD1222 dose. The receptors originated from an adult who received the AZD1222 COVID-19 vaccine. The CDR3 runs from the conserved cysteine through the conserved F or W. A D gene is named only where the DNA matches it firmly. Only some rows state a clone size, as once, few, many or a class for expanded clones.

V gene	D gene	J gene	clone size	CDR3 protein	CDR3 DNA
TRBV19	.	TRBJ2-1	.	CASSLVGEEEFF	TGTGCCAGTAGCCTAGTCGGAGAGGAGGAGTTCTTC
TRBV4-3	TRBD2	TRBJ2-7	.	CASSQDNSGINYEQYF	TGCGCCAGCAGCCAAGATAATAGCGGGATAAACTACGAGCAGTACTTC
TRBV4-3	.	TRBJ1-5	.	CASSQGVISNQPQHF	TGCGCCAGCAGCCAGGGGGTGATTAGCAATCAGCCCCAGCATTTT
TRBV6-5	.	TRBJ1-2	.	CASSYSEVGGQGYTF	TGTGCCAGCAGTTACTCGGAGGTCGGGGGCCAAGGCTACACCTTC
TRBV19	TRBD2	TRBJ2-3	.	CASSGRGLAGAITGVDTQYF	TGTGCCAGTAGTGGGAGAGGACTAGCGGGGGCCATTACCGGGGTAGATACGCAGTATTTT
TRBV19	.	TRBJ1-3	.	CASSIGDAYSGNTIYF	TGTGCCAGTAGTATCGGGGACGCCTACTCTGGAAACACCATATATTTT
TRBV11-2	TRBD1	TRBJ2-5	.	CASSLNPGQGTEETQYF	TGTGCCAGCAGCCTGAACCCAGGACAGGGTACTGAAGAGACCCAGTACTTC
TRBV6-2/TRBV6-3	TRBD1	TRBJ2-7	.	CASSYSPRQGRKTYEQYF	TGTGCCAGCAGTTACAGCCCCCGACAGGGAAGGAAAACCTACGAGCAGTACTTC
TRBV10-2	.	TRBJ1-5	once	CASRGGVLDQPQHF	TGCGCCAGCAGGGGAGGGGTATTAGATCAGCCCCAGCATTTT
TRBV6-2/TRBV6-3	.	TRBJ1-5	.	CASSYSEGDLQSGPQHF	TGTGCCAGCAGTTATAGTGAGGGGGACCTTCAATCAGGGCCCCAGCATTTT
TRBV27	.	TRBJ2-3	.	CATLPWGTDTQYF	TGTGCCACCCTCCCCTGGGGCACAGATACGCAGTATTTT
TRBV19	TRBD1	TRBJ1-1	once	CASSTRDRVNTEAFF	TGTGCCAGTAGTACGCGGGACAGGGTGAACACTGAAGCTTTCTTT
TRBV4-1	.	TRBJ1-2	.	CASSQDAIQLNYGYTF	TGCGCCAGCAGCCAAGATGCGATACAACTTAACTATGGCTACACCTTC
TRBV19	TRBD2	TRBJ2-1	.	CASRGLAGGYNEQFF	TGTGCCAGTAGGGGACTAGCGGGAGGGTACAATGAGCAGTTCTTC